The 10 T cell receptor beta chains presented below share a single source sample, sequenced in a study of response to subunit inactivated influenza vaccine. TCRdb re-called the RT-PCR reads with MiXCR, one entry per CDR3 protein. The data contain 450,000 to 700,000 distinct CDR3 sequences, 12% to 15% of them singletons. The sequencing here drew on PBMCs from blood, taken less than 13 days after vaccination. All receptors come from a man between 50 and 59 years old who received an inactivated influenza vaccine.

V gene TRBV7-2 combines with J gene TRBJ1-2; D is unresolved. CDR3 size: 12 residues. V was clipped by 5 bases and J by 3 bases, with 7 bases between them. CDR1 and CDR2 from the germline V gene are SGHTA and FQGNSA. CDR3 amino acids: CASSPYDYGYTF. CDR3 in DNA: TGTGCCAGCAGCCCATATGACTATGGCTACACCTTC.

In this sample, this clonotype turned up many times. This chain uses TRBV20-1 with TRBJ2-3; the D gene is possibly TRBD2 (6 bases). The CDR3 has 14 amino acids. Germline CDR1 and CDR2: DFQATT and SNEGSKA (reference sequence). With 3 bases removed from V and 4 bases from J, the gap between germline ends came to 14 bases. The CDR3: CSASRSGNADTQYF. For the CDR3, the DNA is TGCAGTGCTAGCCGTAGCGGAAACGCAGATACGCAGTATTTT.

In this sample, this clonotype turned up many times. This chain joins TRBV12-3 or TRBV12-4 and TRBJ2-2; D is uncertain. With 7 bases removed from V and 6 bases from J, the gap between germline ends came to 9 bases. CDR3 size: 12 residues. CDR3 protein: CASNQAPGELFF. Here the CDR3 DNA reads TGTGCCAGCAACCAGGCGCCCGGGGAGCTGTTTTTT.

The gene calls are TRBV27 and TRBJ2-5; D remains unclear. The CDR3 spans 13 residues. Germline CDR1 MNHEY, CDR2 SMNVEV (reference sequence). With 3 bases removed from V and 5 bases from J, the gap between germline ends came to 10 bases. CDR3: CASSFGIWETQYF. The DNA for the CDR3 is TGTGCCAGCAGTTTTGGGATCTGGGAGACCCAGTACTTC.

This clonotype turned up a few times. The J gene is TRBJ2-2, the V gene TRBV12-3 or TRBV12-4; TRBD1 is a possible D gene (5 bases). CDR3 length: 14 amino acids. The V end was cut by 6 bases, the J end by 7 bases, with 15 bases between. The CDR3 spells CASRIDSLGGELFF. The CDR3 bases are TGTGCCAGCAGAATTGACAGTCTGGGCGGGGAGCTGTTTTTT.

The gene calls are TRBV11-2 and TRBJ2-1, with TRBD2 matching 11 bases. CDR3 length: 18 residues. CDR1 and CDR2 from the germline V gene are SGHAT and FQNNGV. V dropped 6 bases and J dropped 7; count of bases not matched to a gene: 17. CDR3 residues: CASSSPGWATSGINEQFF. CDR3 coding DNA: TGTGCCAGCAGTTCACCGGGGTGGGCGACTAGCGGGATTAATGAGCAGTTCTTC.

This chain links TRBV10-3 with TRBJ2-1, with D maybe TRBD1 (6 bases). The V end was cut by 1 base, the J end by 7 bases, with 11 bases between. Germline V gives CDR1 ENHRY, CDR2 SYGVKD. This CDR3 spans 14 amino acids. The CDR3 DNA follows: TGTGCCATCAGTGAGTATAGGGGGAGAAATGAGCAGTTCTTC. Protein: CAISEYRGRNEQFF.

The chain employs TRBV7-8 and TRBJ2-2; 10 bases fit TRBD2. Per the germline V gene, CDR1 is SGHVS and CDR2 is FQNEAQ. This CDR3 contains 17 residues. V shed 2 bases, J shed 5 bases, and the junction held 8 bases outside the gene matches. In DNA, the CDR3 is TGTGCCAGCAGCTTACTAGCGGGAGAAATGGGAACCGGGGAGCTGTTTTTT. It yields the protein CASSLLAGEMGTGELFF. The full variable domain, its missing parts supplied by reference TRBV7-8 and TRBJ2-2, is GAGVSQSPRYKVAKRGQDVALRCDPISGHVSLFWYQQALGQGPEFLTYFQNEAQLDKSGLPSDRFFAERPEGSVSTLKIQRTQQEDSAVYLCASSLLAGEMGTGELFFGEGSRLTVL.

The rearrangement joins TRBV6-5 to TRBJ1-2; D is possibly TRBD1 (5 bases). V was trimmed by 6 bases and J by 2 bases, leaving 19 bases between them. Germline values: CDR1 MNHEY, CDR2 SVGAGI. This CDR3 has 16 residues. The CDR3 is CASRYIRDPANYGYTF. CDR3 in DNA: TGTGCCAGCAGATACATTCGGGACCCCGCCAACTATGGCTACACCTTC.

This clonotype is a singleton in its sample. The chain has TRBV7-2 and TRBJ2-1; 7 positions match TRBD2. The germline CDR1 and CDR2 sequences are SGHTA and FQGNSA. The junction had 3 bases not matched to a gene; V was cut back by 1 base and J by 0 bases. This CDR3 spans 16 amino acids. The CDR3, as DNA: TGTGCCAGCAGCTTAGGAAGCGGGAACTCCTACAATGAGCAGTTCTTC. It encodes CASSLGSGNSYNEQFF.